The TCR beta chain described here comes from a study of vaccination and CD4 T cells after COVID-19. Study-level background: Typically, post-vaccine samples were obtained a median roughly 70 days after dose two, within a range of 14 to 241. Cells were stimulated with overlapping spike peptide pools from SARS-CoV-2, HCoV-NL63, HCoV-OC43 and HCoV-229E.

V gave up 8 bases and J gave up 3 bases, with 13 bases separating them. Germline lookup yields CDR1 MNHNS and CDR2 SASEGT. This CDR3 comprises 14 residues. Cultured CD4+ T cell DNA was sequenced using the Oncomine TCR Beta short-read assay. TCRdb redid the calling of the PCR reads with MiXCR, one entry per CDR3 protein. The repertoire holds about 13,000 distinct CDR3 sequences, with roughly 56% as singletons. Study-wide results and caveats: In convalescent patients, a median approximately 86% of reactive clones appeared only post-vaccination. Vaccine-specific clones in convalescent patients were spike mono-reactive in 304 of 307 cases.

The sample's treatment: 10-day PBMC culture with coronavirus spike peptide pools or control peptides (ViraFEST assay). Of note for this clonotype: Its antigen is not known.

The TCR originated in a human donor who had recovered from COVID-19. The chain couples TRBV6-1 to TRBJ2-2; D is tentatively TRBD1 or TRBD2 (6 bases each). Sequences were obtained from CD4+ T cells from blood, cultured in vitro. The CDR3 region is CASRSRGDTGELFF. The DNA for the CDR3 is TGTGCCAGCCGGAGTAGGGGGGACACCGGGGAGCTGTTTTTT.